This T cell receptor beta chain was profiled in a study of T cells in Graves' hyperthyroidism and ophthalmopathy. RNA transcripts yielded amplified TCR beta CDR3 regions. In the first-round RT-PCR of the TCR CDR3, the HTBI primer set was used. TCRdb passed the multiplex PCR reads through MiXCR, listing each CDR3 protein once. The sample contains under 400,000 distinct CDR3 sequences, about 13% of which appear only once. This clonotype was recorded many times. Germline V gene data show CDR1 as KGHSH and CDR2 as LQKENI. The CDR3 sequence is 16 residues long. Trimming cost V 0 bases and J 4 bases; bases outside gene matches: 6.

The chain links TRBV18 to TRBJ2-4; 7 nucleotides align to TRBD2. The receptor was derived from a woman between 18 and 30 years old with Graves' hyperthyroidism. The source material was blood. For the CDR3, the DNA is TGTGCCAGCTCACCACCTGAGAGGGAGGGAAAAAACATTCAGTACTTC. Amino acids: CASSPPEREGKNIQYF. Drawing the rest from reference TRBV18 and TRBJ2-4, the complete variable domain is NAGVMQNPRHLVRRRGQEARLRCSPMKGHSHVYWYRQLPEEGLKFMVYLQKENIIDESGMPKERFSAEFPKEGPSILRIQQVVRGDSAAYFCASSPPEREGKNIQYFGAGTRLSVL.